The clone carrying this T cell receptor beta chain was observed a handful of times. The antigen is not known. TCRdb reanalysed the 5' RACE reads using MiXCR and keeps one entry per CDR3 protein. This table holds 45,000 to 60,000 distinct CDR3 sequences, approximately 25% found once. In germline, CDR1 is DFQATT, CDR2 SNEGSKA (reference sequence). The CDR3 length is 15 residues. Germline trimming cut 3 bases from V and 5 bases from J; bases unmatched to any gene: 9. Study findings and constraints: Larger-cohort validation covered only one TCR beta V-J rearrangement.

The receptor comes from a female donor with breast cancer. The rearrangement links TRBV20-1 to TRBJ1-5; 8 bases agree with TRBD1. The sample consisted of tumor-infiltrating naive CD4+ T cells sorted from the breast tumor. Subset described: naive CD4+ T cells, CD4+CD45RA+CD25-. CDR3 residues: CSASGSGTGDQPQHF. The CDR3 DNA reads as TGCAGTGCTAGCGGATCGGGGACAGGAGATCAGCCCCAGCATTTT.